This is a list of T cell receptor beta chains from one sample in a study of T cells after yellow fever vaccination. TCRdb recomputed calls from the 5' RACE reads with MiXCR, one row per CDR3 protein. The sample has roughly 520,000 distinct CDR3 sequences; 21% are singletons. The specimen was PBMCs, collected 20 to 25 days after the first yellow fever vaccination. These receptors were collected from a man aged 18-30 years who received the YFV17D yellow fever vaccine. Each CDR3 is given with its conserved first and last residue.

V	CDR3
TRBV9	CASSVPGRNTIYF
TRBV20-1	CSARDVVAARNEQFF
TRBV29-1	CSASGGALRAQYF
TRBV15	CATSRVGGRYNEQFF
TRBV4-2	CASSYAGHTEAFF
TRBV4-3	CASSPDPWVAPFF
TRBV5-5	CASSLYSHEQYF
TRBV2	CASSTTGVAGELFF
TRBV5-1	CASSTGQLEGEAFF
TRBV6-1	CASSDPGQGRDQPQHF
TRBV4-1	CASSPLRRGRGYGYTF
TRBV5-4	CASRIAGGGGEQFF
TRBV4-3	CASSQDRQGATIGYTF
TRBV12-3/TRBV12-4	CASTGTSGGAYEQYF
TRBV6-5	CASSYSSVDSNQPQHF
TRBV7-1	CASSSPTTDYKKGAPTSYNEQFF
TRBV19	CASSIGGQGTHQPQHF
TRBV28	CASSLPVGAAETQYF
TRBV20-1	CSAPRQAGFGQPQHF
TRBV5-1	CASSSLGGGTLRGYNEQFF
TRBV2	CASRSDGGYNEQFF
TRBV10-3	CAISELLAGVDEQYF
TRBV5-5	CASSMRVGTPYAAEAFF
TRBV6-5	CASSLTGGTPEATQYF
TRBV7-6	CASSLGAGNHYNEQFF
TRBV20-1	CSARGGGGTNYGYTF
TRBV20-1	CSGGGSYEQYF
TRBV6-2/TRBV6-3	CASSYRGWITDTQYF
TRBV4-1	CASSQWTANTEAFF